This T cell receptor beta chain was sequenced for a study of shared clonotypes between healthy human individuals. Findings and limits, study-wide: Collection of samples was limited to blood; tissue repertoires likely differ.

To note about this clone: The antigen is unknown.

With 5 bases clipped from V and 4 bases from J, the junction kept 6 bases outside the gene matches. Germline values: CDR1 SGHVS, CDR2 FNYEAQ. The CDR3 has 15 residues. Clones were read by immunoSEQ multiplex PCR, and TCRdb kept only the in-frame ones, dropping some. The sample carries some 2.4 million clones, 80% to 95% recorded once. This receptor was taken from a man between 18 and 29 years old in good health. Some clones in this sample may be carry-over from other donors' samples. This rearrangement joins TRBV7-6 to TRBJ2-2, with 8 bases that match TRBD1. The sequenced sample consisted of naive CD4+ T cells from PBMCs. As to subset: CD45RA+ positively selected. The CDR3 spells CASSDRDRITGELFF. In DNA form, the CDR3 reads TGTGCCAGCAGCGATAGGGACAGGATCACCGGGGAGCTGTTTTTT. Using reference TRBV7-6 and TRBJ2-2 for the parts outside the CDR3, the full variable domain is GAGVSQSPRYKVTKRGQDVALRCDPISGHVSLYWYRQALGQGPEFLTYFNYEAQQDKSGLPNDRFSAERPEGSISTLTIQRTEQRDSAMYRCASSDRDRITGELFFGEGSRLTVL.